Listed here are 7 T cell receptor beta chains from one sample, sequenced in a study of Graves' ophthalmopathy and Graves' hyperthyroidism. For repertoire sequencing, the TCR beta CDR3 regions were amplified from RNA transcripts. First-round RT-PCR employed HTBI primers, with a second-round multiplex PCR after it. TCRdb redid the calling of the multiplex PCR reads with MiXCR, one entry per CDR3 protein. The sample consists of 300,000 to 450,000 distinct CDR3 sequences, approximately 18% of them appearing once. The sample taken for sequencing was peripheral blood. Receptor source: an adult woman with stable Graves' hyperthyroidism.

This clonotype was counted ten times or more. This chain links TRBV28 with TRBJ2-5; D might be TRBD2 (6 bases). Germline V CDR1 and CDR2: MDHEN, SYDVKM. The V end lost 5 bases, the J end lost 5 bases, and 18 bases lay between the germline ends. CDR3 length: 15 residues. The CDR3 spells CASSPPDYRRETQYF. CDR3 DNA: TGTGCCAGCAGTCCACCGGACTACCGCCGGGAGACCCAGTACTTC.

CDR3 DNA sequence: TGCAGTGCTAATCCGGGACAGACTCACTACGAGCAGTACTTC. Its protein is CSANPGQTHYEQYF. The V gene is TRBV20-1, the J gene TRBJ2-7, with TRBD1 matching over 7 bases. The germline V gene has CDR1 DFQATT and CDR2 SNEGSKA (reference sequence). The CDR3 is 14 residues long. V trimming: 4 bases; J trimming: 3 bases; junction bases outside the gene matches: 9.

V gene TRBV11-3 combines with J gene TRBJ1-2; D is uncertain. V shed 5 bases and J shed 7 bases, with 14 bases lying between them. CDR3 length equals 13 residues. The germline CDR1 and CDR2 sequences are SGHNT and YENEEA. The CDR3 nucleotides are TGTGCCAGCAGCCCCAGTGGTCTTGGTGGCTACACCTTC. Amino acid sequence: CASSPSGLGGYTF.

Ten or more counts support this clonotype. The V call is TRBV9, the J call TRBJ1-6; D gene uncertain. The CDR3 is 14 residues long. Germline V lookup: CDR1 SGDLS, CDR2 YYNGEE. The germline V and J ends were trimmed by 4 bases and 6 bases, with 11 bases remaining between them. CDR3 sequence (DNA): TGTGCCAGCAGCAACGGGCCTCTTAATTCACCCCTCCACTTT. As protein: CASSNGPLNSPLHF. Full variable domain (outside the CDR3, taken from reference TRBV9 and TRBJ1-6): DSGVTQTPKHLITATGQRVTLRCSPRSGDLSVYWYQQSLDQGLQFLIQYYNGEERAKGNILERFSAQQFPDLHSELNLSSLELGDSALYFCASSNGPLNSPLHFGNGTRLTVT.

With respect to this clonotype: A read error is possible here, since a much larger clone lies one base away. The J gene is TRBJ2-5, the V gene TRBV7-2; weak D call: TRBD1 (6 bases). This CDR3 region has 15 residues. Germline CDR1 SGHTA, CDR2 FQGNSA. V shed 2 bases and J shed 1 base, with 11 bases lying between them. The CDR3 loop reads CASSLTAGAQETQYF. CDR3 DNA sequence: TGTGCCAGCAGCTTAACAGCAGGGGCCCAAGAGACCCAGTACTTC.

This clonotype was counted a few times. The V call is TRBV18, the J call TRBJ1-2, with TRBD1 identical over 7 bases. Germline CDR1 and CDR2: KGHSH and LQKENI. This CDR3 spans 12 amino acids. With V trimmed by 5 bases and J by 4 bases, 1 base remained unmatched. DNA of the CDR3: TGTGCCAGCTCATGGGACAGCTATGGCTACACCTTC. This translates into CASSWDSYGYTF.

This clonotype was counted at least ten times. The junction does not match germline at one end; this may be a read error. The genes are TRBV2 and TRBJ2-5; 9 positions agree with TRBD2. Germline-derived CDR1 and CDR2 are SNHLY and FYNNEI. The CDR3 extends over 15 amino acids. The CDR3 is CASREGVAGVETQYF. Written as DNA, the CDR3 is TGTGCCAGCAGGGAAGGGGTAGCGGGAGTTGAGACCCAGTACTTC.